The TCR beta chain under discussion was sequenced for a study of blood T cell repertoires in COVID-19. The wider study: Acute and convalescent COVID-19 specimens originated in the United States, Italy and Spain.

TCRdb keeps only in-frame clones here, not all; method: immunoSEQ multiplex PCR. This sample has around 260,000 clones, with 91% found just once. The TCR was taken from a person in their late teens or twenties with COVID-19, enrolled during active disease. Sequencing was done on a sample of peripheral blood.

CDR3 protein: CASSLVSQGPSPEQFF. CDR3 DNA sequence: TGTGCCAGCAGCTTGGTCTCTCAGGGCCCTTCCCCTGAGCAGTTCTTC. The V call is TRBV5-6, the J call TRBJ2-1, with a possible D match to TRBD1 (5 bases). Trimming pared 0 bases from V and 9 bases from J, leaving 19 bases between. This CDR3 region has 16 residues. The germline V gene encodes CDR1 SGHDT and CDR2 YYEEEE.